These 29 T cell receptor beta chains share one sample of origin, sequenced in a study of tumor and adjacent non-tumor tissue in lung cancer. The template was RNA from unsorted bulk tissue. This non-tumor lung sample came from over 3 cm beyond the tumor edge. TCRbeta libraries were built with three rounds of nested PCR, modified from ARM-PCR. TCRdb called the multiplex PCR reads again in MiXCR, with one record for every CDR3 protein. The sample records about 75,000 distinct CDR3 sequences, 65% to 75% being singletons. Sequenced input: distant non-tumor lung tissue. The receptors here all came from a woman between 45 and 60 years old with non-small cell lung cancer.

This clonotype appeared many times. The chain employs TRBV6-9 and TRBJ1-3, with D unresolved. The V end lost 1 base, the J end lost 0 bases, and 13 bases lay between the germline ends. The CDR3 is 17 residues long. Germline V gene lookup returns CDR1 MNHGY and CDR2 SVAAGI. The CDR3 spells CASSYFPSASSGNTIYF. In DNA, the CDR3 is TGTGCCAGCAGTTATTTTCCCAGCGCGAGCTCTGGAAACACCATATATTTT.

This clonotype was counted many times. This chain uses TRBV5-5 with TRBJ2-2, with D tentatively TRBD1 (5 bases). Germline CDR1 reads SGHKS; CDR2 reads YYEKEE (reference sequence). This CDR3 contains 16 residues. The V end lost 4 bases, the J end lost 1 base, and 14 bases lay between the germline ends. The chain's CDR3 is CASSTSTAENTGELFF. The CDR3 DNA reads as TGTGCCAGCAGCACCTCGACAGCCGAGAACACCGGGGAGCTGTTTTTT.

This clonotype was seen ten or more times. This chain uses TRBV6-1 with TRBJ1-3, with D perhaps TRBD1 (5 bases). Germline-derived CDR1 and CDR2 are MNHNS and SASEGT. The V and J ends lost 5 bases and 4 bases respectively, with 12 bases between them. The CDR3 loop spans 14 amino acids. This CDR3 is CASSSGLEGNTIYF. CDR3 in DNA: TGTGCCAGCAGTTCAGGGCTGGAGGGAAACACCATATATTTT.

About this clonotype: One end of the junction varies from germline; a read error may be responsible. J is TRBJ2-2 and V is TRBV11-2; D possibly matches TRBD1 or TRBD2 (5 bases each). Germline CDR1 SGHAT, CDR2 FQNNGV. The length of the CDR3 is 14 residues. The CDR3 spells CASSVSPGIGELFF. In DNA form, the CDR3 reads TGTGCCAGCAGCGTATCCCCAGGGATCGGGGAGTTGTTTTTT.

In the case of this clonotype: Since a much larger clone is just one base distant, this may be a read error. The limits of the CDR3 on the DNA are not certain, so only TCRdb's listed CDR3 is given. This CDR3 is CASILGGGPTEAFF. The genes are TRBV12-3 or TRBV12-4 and TRBJ1-1. From its first to its last residue, the CDR3 has 14 amino acids.

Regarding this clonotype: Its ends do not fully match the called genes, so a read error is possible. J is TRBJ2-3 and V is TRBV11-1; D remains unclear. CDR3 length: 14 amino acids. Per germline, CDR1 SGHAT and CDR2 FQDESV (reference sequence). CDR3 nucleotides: TGTGCCAGCAGCTTAGCGGTGGGCACAGCTACGGAGTACTTT. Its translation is CASSLAVGTATEYF.

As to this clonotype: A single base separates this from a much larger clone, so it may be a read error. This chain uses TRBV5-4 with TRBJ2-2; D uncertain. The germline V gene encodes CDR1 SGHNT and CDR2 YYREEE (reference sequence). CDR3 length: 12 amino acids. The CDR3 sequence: CVSSLRNGELFF. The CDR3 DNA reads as TGTGTCAGCAGCTTGCGGAACGGGGAGCTGTTTTTT. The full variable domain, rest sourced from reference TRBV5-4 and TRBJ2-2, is ETGVTQSPTHLIKTRGQQVTLRCSSQSGHNTVSWYQQALGQGPQFIFQYYREEENGRGNFPPRFSGLQFPNYSSELNVNALELDDSALYLCVSSLRNGELFFGEGSRLTVL.

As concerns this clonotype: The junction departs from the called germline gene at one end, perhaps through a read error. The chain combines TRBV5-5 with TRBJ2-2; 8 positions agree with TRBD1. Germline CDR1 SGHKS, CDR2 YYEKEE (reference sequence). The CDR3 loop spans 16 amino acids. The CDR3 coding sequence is TGTGACAGCAGGGAACGAGGGACAGGAGACACCGAGGAGCTGTTTTTT. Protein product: CDSRERGTGDTEELFF.

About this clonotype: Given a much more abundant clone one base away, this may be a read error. This chain's CDR3 is CARSTGLAGGPRGYEQFF. In nucleotides, the CDR3 is TGTGCCAGGAGCACCGGGTTAGCGGGAGGCCCCCGGGGCTATGAGCAGTTCTTC. The chain employs TRBV7-9 and TRBJ2-1, with 10 bases identical to TRBD2. CDR3 size: 18 residues. Germline V gives CDR1 SEHNR, CDR2 FQNEAQ (reference sequence). Trimming took 9 bases from V and 8 from J; bases not matched to a gene: 22.

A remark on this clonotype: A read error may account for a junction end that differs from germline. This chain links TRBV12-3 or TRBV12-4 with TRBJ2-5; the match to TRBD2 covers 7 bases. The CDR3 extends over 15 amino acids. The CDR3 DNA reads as TGTACCAGCAGTTTTAATAAGGGAGGGCGGGAGACCCAGTACTTC. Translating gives CTSSFNKGGRETQYF.

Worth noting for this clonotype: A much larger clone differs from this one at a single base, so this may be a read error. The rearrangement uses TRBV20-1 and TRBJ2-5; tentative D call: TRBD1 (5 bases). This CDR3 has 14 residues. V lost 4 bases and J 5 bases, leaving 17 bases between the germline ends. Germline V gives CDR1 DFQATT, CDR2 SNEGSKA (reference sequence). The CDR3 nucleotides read TGCAGTGCTAAACCGGAACAGGTTCTGGAGACCCAGTACTTC. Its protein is CSAKPEQVLETQYF.

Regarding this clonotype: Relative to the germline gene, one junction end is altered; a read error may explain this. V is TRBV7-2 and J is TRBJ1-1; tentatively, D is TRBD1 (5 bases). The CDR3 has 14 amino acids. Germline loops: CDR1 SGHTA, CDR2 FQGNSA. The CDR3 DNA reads TGTGCTAGCAGCTTAGCGACCAGGGATAGTGAAGCTTCCTTT. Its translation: CASSLATRDSEASF.

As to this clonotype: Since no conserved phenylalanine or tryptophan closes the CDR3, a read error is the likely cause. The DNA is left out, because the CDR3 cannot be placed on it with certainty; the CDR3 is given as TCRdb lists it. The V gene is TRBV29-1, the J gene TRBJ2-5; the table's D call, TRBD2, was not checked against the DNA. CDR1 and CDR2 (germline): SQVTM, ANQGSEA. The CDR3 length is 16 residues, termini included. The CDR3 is CSVTVNSGRVVETLYL.

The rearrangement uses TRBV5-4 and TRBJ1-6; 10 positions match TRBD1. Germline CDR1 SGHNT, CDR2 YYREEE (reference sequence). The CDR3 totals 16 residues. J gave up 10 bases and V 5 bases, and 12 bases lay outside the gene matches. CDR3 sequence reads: CASSPGQGTQGSPLHF. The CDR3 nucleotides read TGTGCCAGCAGTCCGGGACAGGGGACGCAGGGGTCACCCCTCCACTTT. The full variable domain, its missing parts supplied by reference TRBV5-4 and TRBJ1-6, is ETGVTQSPTHLIKTRGQQVTLRCSSQSGHNTVSWYQQALGQGPQFIFQYYREEENGRGNFPPRFSGLQFPNYSSELNVNALELDDSALYLCASSPGQGTQGSPLHFGNGTRLTVT.

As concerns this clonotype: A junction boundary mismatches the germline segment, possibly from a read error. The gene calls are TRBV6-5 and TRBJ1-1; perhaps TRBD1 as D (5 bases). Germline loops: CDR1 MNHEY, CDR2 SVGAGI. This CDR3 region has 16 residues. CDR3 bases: TGTGCCAGCAGTTCACCGCGGACGGACATGAACACCGAAGCTTTCTTT. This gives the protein CASSSPRTDMNTEAFF.

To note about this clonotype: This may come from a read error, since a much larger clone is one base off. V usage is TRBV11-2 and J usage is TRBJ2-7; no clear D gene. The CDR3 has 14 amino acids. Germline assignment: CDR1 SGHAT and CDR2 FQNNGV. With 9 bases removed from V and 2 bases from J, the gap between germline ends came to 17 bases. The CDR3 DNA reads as TGTGCCAGGAGCCCCATAGTGGCCCCCTACGAGCAGTACTTC. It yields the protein CARSPIVAPYEQYF.

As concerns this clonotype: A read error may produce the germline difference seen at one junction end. The CDR3 region is CSTRDPTGVRNTIYF. CDR3 bases: TGCAGTACTAGAGATCCCACAGGGGTCAGAAACACCATATATTTT. The chain recombines TRBV20-1 with TRBJ1-3; 7 bases fit TRBD1. This CDR3 is built from 15 residues. Germline CDR1 reads DFQATT; CDR2 reads SNEGSKA (reference sequence).

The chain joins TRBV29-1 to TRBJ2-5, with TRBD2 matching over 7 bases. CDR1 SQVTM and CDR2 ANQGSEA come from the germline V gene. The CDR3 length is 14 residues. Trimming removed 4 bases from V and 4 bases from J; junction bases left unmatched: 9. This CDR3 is CSVVRESYRETQYF. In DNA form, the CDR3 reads TGCAGCGTTGTGCGGGAGTCGTACCGAGAGACCCAGTACTTC.

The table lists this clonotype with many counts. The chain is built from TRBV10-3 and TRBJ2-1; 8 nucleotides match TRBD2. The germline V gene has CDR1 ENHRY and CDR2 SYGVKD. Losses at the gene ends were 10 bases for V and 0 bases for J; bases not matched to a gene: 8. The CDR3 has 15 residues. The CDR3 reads CATQAGAVSYNEQFF. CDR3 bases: TGTGCCACCCAAGCGGGAGCGGTCTCCTACAATGAGCAGTTCTTC.

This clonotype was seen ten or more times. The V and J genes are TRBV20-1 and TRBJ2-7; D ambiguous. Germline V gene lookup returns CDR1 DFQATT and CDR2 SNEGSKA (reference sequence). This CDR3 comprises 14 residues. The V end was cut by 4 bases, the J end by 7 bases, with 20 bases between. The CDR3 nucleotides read TGCAGTGCTAAGGACCGTTTGTCCCTCGGGGAGCAGTACTTC. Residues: CSAKDRLSLGEQYF.

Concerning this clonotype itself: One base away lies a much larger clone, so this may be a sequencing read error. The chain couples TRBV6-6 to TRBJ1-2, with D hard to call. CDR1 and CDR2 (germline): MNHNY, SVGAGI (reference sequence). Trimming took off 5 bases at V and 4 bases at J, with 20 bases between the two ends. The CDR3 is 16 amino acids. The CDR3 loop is CASSLTDTPGGYGYTF. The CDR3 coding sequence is TGTGCCAGCAGTCTTACCGACACCCCAGGAGGCTATGGCTACACCTTC.

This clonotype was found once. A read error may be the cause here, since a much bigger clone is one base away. This chain's CDR3 is CSVAPSLDSRNEQFF. CDR3 nucleotides: TGCAGTGTTGCTCCCAGCTTAGACTCCAGGAATGAGCAGTTCTTC. V is TRBV20-1 and J is TRBJ2-1; D gene ambiguous. The length of the CDR3 is 15 residues. With 7 bases removed from V and 7 bases from J, the gap between germline ends came to 23 bases. Germline CDR1 DFQATT, CDR2 SNEGSKA (reference sequence).

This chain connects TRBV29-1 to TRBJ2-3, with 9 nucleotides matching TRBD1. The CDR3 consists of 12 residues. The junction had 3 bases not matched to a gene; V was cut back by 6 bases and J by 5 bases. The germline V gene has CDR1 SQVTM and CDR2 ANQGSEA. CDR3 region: CSVRQGGDTQYF. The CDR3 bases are TGCAGCGTGAGACAGGGGGGAGATACGCAGTATTTT.

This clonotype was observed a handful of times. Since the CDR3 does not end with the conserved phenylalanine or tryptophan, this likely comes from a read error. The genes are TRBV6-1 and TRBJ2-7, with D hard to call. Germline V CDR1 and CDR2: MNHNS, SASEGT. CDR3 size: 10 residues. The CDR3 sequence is CASRRYEQYS. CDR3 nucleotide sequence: TGTGCTAGCAGACGGTACGAGCAGTACTCC.

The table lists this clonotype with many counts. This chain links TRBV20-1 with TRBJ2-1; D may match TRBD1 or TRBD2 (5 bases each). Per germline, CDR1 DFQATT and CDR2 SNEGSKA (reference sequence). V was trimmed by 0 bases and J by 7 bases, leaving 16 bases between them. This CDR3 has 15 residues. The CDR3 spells CSARDGRGQLNEQFF. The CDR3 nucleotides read TGCAGTGCTAGAGATGGTCGGGGCCAACTGAATGAGCAGTTCTTC.

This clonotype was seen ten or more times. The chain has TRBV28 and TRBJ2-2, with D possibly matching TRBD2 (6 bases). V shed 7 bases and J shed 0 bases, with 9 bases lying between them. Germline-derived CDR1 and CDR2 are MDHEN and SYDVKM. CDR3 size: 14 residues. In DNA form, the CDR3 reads TGTGCCAGCATTGCGGGACCGAACACCGGGGAGCTGTTTTTT. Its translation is CASIAGPNTGELFF.

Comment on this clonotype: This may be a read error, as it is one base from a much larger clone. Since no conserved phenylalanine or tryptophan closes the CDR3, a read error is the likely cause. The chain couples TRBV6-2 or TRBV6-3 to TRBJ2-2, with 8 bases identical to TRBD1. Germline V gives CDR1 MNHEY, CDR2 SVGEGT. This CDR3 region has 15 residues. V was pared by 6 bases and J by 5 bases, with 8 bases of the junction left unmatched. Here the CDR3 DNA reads TGTGCCAGCAGCCACGACAGGGGCGGGACCGGGGAGCTGTTTCTT. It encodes CASSHDRGGTGELFL.

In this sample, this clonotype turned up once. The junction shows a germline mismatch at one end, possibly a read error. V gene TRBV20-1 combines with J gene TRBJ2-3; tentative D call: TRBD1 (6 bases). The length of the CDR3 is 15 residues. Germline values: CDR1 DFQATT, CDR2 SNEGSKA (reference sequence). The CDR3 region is CNARSPGDRTDTQYF. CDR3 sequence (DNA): TGCAATGCTAGGAGCCCAGGGGATAGGACAGATACGCAGTATTTT.

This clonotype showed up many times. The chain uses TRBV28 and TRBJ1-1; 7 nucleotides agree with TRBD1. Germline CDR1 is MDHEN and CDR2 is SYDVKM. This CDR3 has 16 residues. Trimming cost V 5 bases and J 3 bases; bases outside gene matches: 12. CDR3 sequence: CASSDNRQGRYTEAFF. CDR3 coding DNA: TGTGCCAGCAGTGATAATCGACAGGGACGGTACACTGAAGCTTTCTTT.